The clone carrying this TCR beta chain was seen repeatedly, ten times or more. There are 14 residues in the CDR3. Germline CDR1 SQVTM, CDR2 ANQGSEA. V dropped 8 bases and J dropped 2 bases, with 18 bases sitting between them. This sample was taken from a study of blood T cells in healthy people across ages. Primed by a sample-barcoded 5' primer and a J-beta primer mix, a second PCR proceeded for about 6 to 11 cycles. TCRdb re-derived calls from the 5' RACE reads in MiXCR, one entry per CDR3 protein. The profile shows about 690,000 distinct CDR3 sequences, roughly 43% of them singletons. V usage is TRBV29-1 and J usage is TRBJ2-5; unclear D gene. Source material: blood. This clonotype was obtained from an elderly man in good health. The CDR3 nucleotides read TGCAGCTTCCGGACGCAGAAACATCAAGAGACCCAGTACTTC. This translates into CSFRTQKHQETQYF.